These 5 T cell receptor beta chains share one sample of origin, sequenced in a study of tumor-infiltrating lymphocytes in primary liver carcinoma. Unsorted whole blood yielded the blood RNA, and germline DNA was also extracted. Production of TCR beta cDNA used roughly 0.55 ug total RNA together with a constant-region primer. Libraries covering TCR beta were generated through three nested multiplex PCR rounds (using a slightly modified ARM-PCR). Researchers ran the first two PCR rounds for roughly 10 cycles each with TRBV1-TRBV30 forward primers and a C-beta reverse primer. TCRdb reprocessed the multiplex PCR reads via MiXCR and lists one record per CDR3 protein. The table has some 190,000 distinct CDR3 sequences, over 45% seen once; the top ten hold around 74%. The sequenced sample consisted of peripheral blood. Source of these receptors: a man in his forties or fifties with primary liver carcinoma and hepatitis B virus infection.

Notes on this clonotype: One base away lies a much larger clone, so this may be a sequencing read error. The chain recombines TRBV11-2 with TRBJ2-7; D unresolved. Deletions cut 5 bases from V and 2 bases from J, with 13 bases between. CDR3 length: 14 residues. CDR1 is SGHAT, CDR2 FQNNGV, per germline. In DNA, the CDR3 is TGTGCCAGCAGCCCGCCATGGGCGCCCTACGAGCAGTACTTC. Its translation is CASSPPWAPYEQYF.

A remark on this clonotype: A junction boundary mismatches the germline segment, possibly from a read error. V gene TRBV11-2 combines with J gene TRBJ2-3, with D possibly TRBD2 on 5 matching bases. The CDR3 runs to 12 residues. CDR1 and CDR2 from the germline V gene are SGHAT and FQNNGV. The CDR3 DNA reads TGTGTCAGCAGCCTGACTAACGGGAAAGGATATTTT. It specifies CVSSLTNGKGYF.

A single count supports this clonotype. The CDR3 does not close with the conserved phenylalanine or tryptophan, likely indicating a read error. The gene calls are TRBV12-3 or TRBV12-4 and TRBJ2-5; 12 bases match TRBD1. The CDR3 extends over 17 amino acids. V lost 4 bases to trimming and J lost 3 bases; unmatched junction nucleotides: 9. In DNA, the CDR3 is TGTGCCAGCAGTTCCAACCCCGGGACAGGGGGCGAAGAGACCCAGTACTCC. Amino acids: CASSSNPGTGGEETQYS.

The V and J genes are TRBV6-5 and TRBJ2-7; D possibly corresponds to TRBD1 (5 bases). V was trimmed by 2 bases and J by 3 bases, leaving 11 bases between them. This CDR3 has 14 amino acids. CDR1 MNHEY and CDR2 SVGAGI come from the germline V gene. CDR3 nucleotide sequence: TGTGCCAGCAGTTACCTCGGACATAGCTACGAGCAGTACTTC. Translation gives CASSYLGHSYEQYF.

This clonotype was counted many times. The chain combines TRBV14 with TRBJ2-1; D gene ambiguous. Per germline, CDR1 SGHDN and CDR2 FVKESK. The CDR3 is 15 residues long. Trimming took 1 base from V and 1 from J, leaving 8 bases between them. CDR3 sequence: CASSQGLRSYNEQFF. In DNA form, the CDR3 reads TGTGCCAGCAGCCAAGGTCTTAGGTCCTACAATGAGCAGTTCTTC.